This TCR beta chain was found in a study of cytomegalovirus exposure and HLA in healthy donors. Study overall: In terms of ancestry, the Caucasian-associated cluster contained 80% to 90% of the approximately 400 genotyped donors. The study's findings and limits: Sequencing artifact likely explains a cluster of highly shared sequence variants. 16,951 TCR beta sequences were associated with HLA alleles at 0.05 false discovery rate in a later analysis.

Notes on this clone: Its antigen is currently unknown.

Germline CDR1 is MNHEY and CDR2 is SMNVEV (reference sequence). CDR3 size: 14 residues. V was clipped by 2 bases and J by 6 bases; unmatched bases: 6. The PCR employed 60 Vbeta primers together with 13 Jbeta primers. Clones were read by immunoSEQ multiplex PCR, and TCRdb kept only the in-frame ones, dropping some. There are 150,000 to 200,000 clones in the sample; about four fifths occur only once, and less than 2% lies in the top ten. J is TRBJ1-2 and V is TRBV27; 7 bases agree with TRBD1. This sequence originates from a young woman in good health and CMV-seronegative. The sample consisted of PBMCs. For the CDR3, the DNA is TGTGCCAGCAGTTTAGAGGCAGGGGGTAATGGCTACACCTTC. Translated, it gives CASSLEAGGNGYTF.